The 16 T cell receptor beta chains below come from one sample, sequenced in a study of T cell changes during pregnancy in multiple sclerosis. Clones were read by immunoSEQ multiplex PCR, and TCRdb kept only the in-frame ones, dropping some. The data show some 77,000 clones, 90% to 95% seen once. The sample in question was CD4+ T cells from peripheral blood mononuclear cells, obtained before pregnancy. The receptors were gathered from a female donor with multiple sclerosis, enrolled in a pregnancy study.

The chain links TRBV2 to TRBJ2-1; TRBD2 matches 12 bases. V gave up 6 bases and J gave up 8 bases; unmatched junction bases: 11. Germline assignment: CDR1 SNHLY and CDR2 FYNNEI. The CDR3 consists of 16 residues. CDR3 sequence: CASSSATSGSFHEQFF. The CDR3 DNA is TGTGCCAGCAGCAGTGCGACTAGCGGGAGCTTCCATGAGCAGTTCTTC.

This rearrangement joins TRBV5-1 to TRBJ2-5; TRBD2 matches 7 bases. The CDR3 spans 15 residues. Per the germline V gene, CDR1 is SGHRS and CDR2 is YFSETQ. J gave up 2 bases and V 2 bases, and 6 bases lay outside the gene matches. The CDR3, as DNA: TGCGCCAGCAGCTTCGGGGGGACGCAGCAAGAGACCCAGTACTTC. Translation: CASSFGGTQQETQYF.

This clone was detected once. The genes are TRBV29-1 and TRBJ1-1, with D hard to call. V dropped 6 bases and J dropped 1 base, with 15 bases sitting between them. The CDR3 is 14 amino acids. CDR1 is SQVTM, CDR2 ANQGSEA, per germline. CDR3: CSVVLTQTNTEAFF. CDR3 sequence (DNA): TGCAGCGTCGTCCTTACACAAACGAACACTGAAGCTTTCTTT.

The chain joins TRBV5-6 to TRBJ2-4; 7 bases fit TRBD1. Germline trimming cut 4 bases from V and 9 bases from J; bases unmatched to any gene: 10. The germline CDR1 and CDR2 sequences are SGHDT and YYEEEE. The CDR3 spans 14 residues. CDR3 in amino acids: CASSRRTGQSIQYF. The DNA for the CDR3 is TGTGCCAGCAGCCGACGGACAGGCCAAAGCATTCAGTACTTC.

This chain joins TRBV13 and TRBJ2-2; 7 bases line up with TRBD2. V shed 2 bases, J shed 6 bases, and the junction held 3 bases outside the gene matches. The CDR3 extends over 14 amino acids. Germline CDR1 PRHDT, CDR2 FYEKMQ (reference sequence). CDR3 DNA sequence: TGTGCCAGCAGCTTAAGACTAGCCCCCGGGGAGCTGTTTTTT. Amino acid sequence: CASSLRLAPGELFF. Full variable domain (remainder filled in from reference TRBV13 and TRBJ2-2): AAGVIQSPRHLIKEKRETATLKCYPIPRHDTVYWYQQGPGQDPQFLISFYEKMQSDKGSIPDRFSAQQFSDYHSELNMSSLELGDSALYFCASSLRLAPGELFFGEGSRLTVL.

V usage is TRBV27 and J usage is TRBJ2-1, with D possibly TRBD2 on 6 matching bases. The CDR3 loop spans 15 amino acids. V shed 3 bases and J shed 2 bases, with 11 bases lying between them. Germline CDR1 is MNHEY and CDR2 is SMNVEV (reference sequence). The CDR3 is CASSFGGVAYNEQFF. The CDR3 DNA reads TGTGCCAGCAGTTTTGGCGGGGTCGCCTACAATGAGCAGTTCTTC.

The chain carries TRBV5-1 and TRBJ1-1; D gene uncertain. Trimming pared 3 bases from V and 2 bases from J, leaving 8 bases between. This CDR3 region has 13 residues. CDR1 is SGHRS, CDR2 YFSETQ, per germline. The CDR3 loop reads CASSSEGNTEAFF. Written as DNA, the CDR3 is TGCGCCAGCAGCTCCGAGGGTAACACTGAAGCTTTCTTT.

Written as DNA, the CDR3 is TGTGCCAGCAGACCCGACAGGGGCAATCAGCCCCAGCATTTT. Its protein product is CASRPDRGNQPQHF. V and J are TRBV6-5 and TRBJ1-5; 7 bases match TRBD1. The CDR3 runs to 14 residues. Germline V gene data show CDR1 as MNHEY and CDR2 as SVGAGI. With V trimmed by 6 bases and J by 2 bases, 4 bases remained unmatched.

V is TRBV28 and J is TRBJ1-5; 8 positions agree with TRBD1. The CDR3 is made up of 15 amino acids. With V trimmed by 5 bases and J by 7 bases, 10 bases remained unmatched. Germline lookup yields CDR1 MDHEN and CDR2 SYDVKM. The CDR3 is CASSLPDRERQPQHF. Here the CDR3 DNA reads TGTGCCAGCAGTCTACCGGACAGGGAAAGGCAGCCCCAGCATTTT.

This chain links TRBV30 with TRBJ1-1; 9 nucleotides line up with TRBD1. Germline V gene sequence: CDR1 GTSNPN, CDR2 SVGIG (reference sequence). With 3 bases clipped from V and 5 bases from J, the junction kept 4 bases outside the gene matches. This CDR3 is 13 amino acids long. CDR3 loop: CAWRGDRGTEAFF. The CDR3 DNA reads TGTGCCTGGAGAGGAGACAGGGGGACTGAAGCTTTCTTT.

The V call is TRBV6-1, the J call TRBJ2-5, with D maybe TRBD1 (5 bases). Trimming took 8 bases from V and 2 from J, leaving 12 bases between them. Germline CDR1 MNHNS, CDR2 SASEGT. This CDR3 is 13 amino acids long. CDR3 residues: CASGRDRQETQYF. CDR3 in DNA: TGTGCCAGCGGTCGAGACAGACAAGAGACCCAGTACTTC.

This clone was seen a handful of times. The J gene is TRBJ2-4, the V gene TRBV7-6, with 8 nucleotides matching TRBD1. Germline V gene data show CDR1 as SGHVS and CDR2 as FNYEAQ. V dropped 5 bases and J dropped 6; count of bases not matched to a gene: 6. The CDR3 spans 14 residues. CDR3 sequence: CASSPTTGGNIQYF. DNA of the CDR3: TGTGCCAGCAGCCCGACAACAGGGGGAAACATTCAGTACTTC. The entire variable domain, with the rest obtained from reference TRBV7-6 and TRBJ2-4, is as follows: GAGVSQSPRYKVTKRGQDVALRCDPISGHVSLYWYRQALGQGPEFLTYFNYEAQQDKSGLPNDRFSAERPEGSISTLTIQRTEQRDSAMYRCASSPTTGGNIQYFGAGTRLSVL.

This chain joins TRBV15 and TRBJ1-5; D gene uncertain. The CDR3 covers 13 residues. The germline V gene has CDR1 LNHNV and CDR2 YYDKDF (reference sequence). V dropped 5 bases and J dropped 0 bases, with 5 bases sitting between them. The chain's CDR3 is CATSLDSNQPQHF. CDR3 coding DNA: TGTGCCACCAGCTTAGATAGCAATCAGCCCCAGCATTTT.

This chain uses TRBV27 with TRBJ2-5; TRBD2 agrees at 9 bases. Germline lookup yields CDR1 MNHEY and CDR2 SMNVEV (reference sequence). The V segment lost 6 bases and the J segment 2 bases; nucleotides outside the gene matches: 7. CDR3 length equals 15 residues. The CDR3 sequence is CASSPLAGIQETQYF. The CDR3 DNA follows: TGTGCCAGCAGCCCACTAGCGGGCATTCAAGAGACCCAGTACTTC.

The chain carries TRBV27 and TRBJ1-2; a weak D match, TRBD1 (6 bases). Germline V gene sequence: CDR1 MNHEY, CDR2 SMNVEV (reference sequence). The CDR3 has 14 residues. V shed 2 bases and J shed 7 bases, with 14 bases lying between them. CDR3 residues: CASSLNREWSGYTF. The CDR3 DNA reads TGTGCCAGCAGTTTAAACAGGGAATGGAGTGGCTACACCTTC.

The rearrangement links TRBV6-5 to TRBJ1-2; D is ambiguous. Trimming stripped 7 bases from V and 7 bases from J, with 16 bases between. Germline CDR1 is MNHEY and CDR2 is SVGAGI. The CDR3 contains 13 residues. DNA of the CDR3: TGTGCCAGCACCCCAAGTCCGACGGGTGGCTACACCTTC. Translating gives CASTPSPTGGYTF.